The present entry profiles one T cell receptor (beta chain) with its context. The antigen it recognizes is unknown. No much larger clone is present one base from it, and per-base qualities are unavailable. Library preparation employed the immunoSEQ multiplex PCR assay. Imported from immuneACCESS, the table was reduced by TCRdb to in-frame sequences with V and J called. These copies leave out some clones; in studies compared against another copy, an unresolved V gene accounts for under half, and the cause of the remainder is not known. This sample gives 85,000 to 100,000 clones in total; more than 85% of them show up just once. The biggest ten clones account for about 1.5% of the sample. This record belongs to a study of T cell changes during pregnancy in multiple sclerosis (dated by TCRdb to between 2018 and 2020). Some background on the complete study: In women with multiple sclerosis, the researchers looked at how the T cell repertoire shifted as pregnancy progressed.

V trim: 2 bases; J trim: 4 bases; unmatched bases: 6. Including the terminal cysteine and phenylalanine, the CDR3 comprises 15 residues. Solely the CDR3 DNA is kept, with 45 bases framed from the first base. Per the germline V gene, MDHEN is the CDR1 and SYDVKM is the CDR2. The V and J segments used are TRBV28 and TRBJ2-7; a stretch of 9 junction bases matches TRBD1. The source was peripheral blood, collected in the first trimester of pregnancy. This sequence originates from a female donor with multiple sclerosis, enrolled in a pregnancy study. The CDR3 amino acid sequence is: CASSLPGQGLYEQYF. The nucleotide sequence is TGTGCCAGCAGTTTACCGGGACAGGGTTTATACGAGCAGTACTTC.